This TCR beta chain derives from a study of T-cell memory formation after mild COVID-19. On the study more broadly: There were largely donor-specific TCR clusters. General study findings and limits: The appearance of some responding clones in pre-infection memory suggested that cross-reactive memory joined. Contracting clones from day 15 to 85 showed balanced CD4/CD8; later expanders favored CD4+.

Barcoded TCR alpha and TCR beta cDNA libraries with UMIs came from 5'RACE using constant-segment primers. Each CDR3 protein is one row after TCRdb ran MiXCR on the 5' RACE reads. The table has some 110,000 distinct CDR3 sequences, 15% to 20% seen once. As for this clonotype: The antigen remains undetermined.

Germline V CDR1 and CDR2: LNHNV, YYDKDF (reference sequence). CDR3 length: 16 amino acids. Trimming stripped 0 bases from V and 6 bases from J, with 15 bases between. This clonotype was obtained from an adult woman who had mild COVID-19 (a few samples of this study predate the infection). Cell type and time point are not known. This rearrangement joins TRBV15 to TRBJ1-5; D is ambiguous. The sample consisted of PBMCs or a T cell subset sorted from them (not recorded which). DNA of the CDR3: TGTGCCACCAGCAGAGAACGAGAGTCCCATGGTCAGCCCCAGCATTTT. The encoded protein is CATSRERESHGQPQHF.